A selection of T cell receptor beta chains follows, all from one sample in a study of blood T cell repertoires in COVID-19. Repertoires were generated with immunoSEQ multiplex PCR, while TCRdb's copy carries only in-frame clones and drops some. The profile shows 400,000 to 500,000 clones, about nine tenths of them singletons. Source material: peripheral blood. The receptor source for this set is a woman aged 30 to 39 with active or convalescent COVID-19. Both conserved end residues are part of each CDR3. A D gene is named only where the DNA matches it firmly.

v_call: TRBV3-1/TRBV3-2
d_call: TRBD2
cdr3_length: 14
j_call: TRBJ2-1
cdr3_nt: TGTGCCAGCAGCTGGGGACTAGCTCGGGATGAGCAGTTCTTC
cdr3_aa: CASSWGLARDEQFF

v_call: TRBV10-1
d_call: TRBD2
cdr3_length: 14
j_call: TRBJ2-3
cdr3_nt: TGCGCCAGCAGTGATTCGCTAGCGGGGGGGGCGCAGTATTTT
cdr3_aa: CASSDSLAGGAQYF

v_call: TRBV6-5
d_call: TRBD1
cdr3_length: 14
j_call: TRBJ1-5
cdr3_nt: TGTGCCAGCAGGGCGGGGGACAGGGGTCAGCCCCAGCATTTT
cdr3_aa: CASRAGDRGQPQHF

v_call: TRBV7-9
d_call: NA
cdr3_length: 15
j_call: TRBJ1-4
cdr3_nt: TGTGCCAGCAGATATAGGACAGCGCTGAATGAAAAACTGTTTTTT
cdr3_aa: CASRYRTALNEKLFF

v_call: TRBV2
d_call: NA
cdr3_length: 13
j_call: TRBJ1-1
cdr3_nt: TGTGCCAGCAAGAGGGAAGGGAACACTGAAGCTTTCTTT
cdr3_aa: CASKREGNTEAFF

v_call: TRBV9
d_call: TRBD2
cdr3_length: 16
j_call: TRBJ2-2
cdr3_nt: TGTGCCAGCAGCGCCTCTAGCGGGGACTCCCCCGGGGAGCTGTTTTTT
cdr3_aa: CASSASSGDSPGELFF

v_call: TRBV11-2
d_call: NA
cdr3_length: 15
j_call: TRBJ2-7
cdr3_nt: TGTGCCAGCAGCTTAGCGGGGTTACAATCCTACGAGCAGTACTTC
cdr3_aa: CASSLAGLQSYEQYF

v_call: TRBV25-1
d_call: TRBD1
cdr3_length: 15
j_call: TRBJ2-1
cdr3_nt: TGTGCCAGCAGTGCCTCCGGGACAGATTACAATGAGCAGTTCTTC
cdr3_aa: CASSASGTDYNEQFF

v_call: TRBV6-2/TRBV6-3
d_call: NA
cdr3_length: 17
j_call: TRBJ2-3
cdr3_nt: TGTGCCAGCAGTTCCCCCGCTCAGGGACTTAGCACAGATACGCAGTATTTT
cdr3_aa: CASSSPAQGLSTDTQYF

v_call: TRBV7-9
d_call: NA
cdr3_length: 12
j_call: TRBJ1-6
cdr3_nt: TGTGCCAGCAGCCGCCCCCCAGGACCCCTCCACTTT
cdr3_aa: CASSRPPGPLHF